What follows are 23 T cell receptor beta chains derived from one specimen sequenced in a study of shared clonotypes between healthy human individuals. TCRdb's copy holds only in-frame clones and misses some; the assay was immunoSEQ multiplex PCR. The data show about 2,100,000 clones, with approximately 94% seen just once and around 1.7% held by the top ten. The naive CD8 fraction comprised CD45RO-negative cells positively selected for CCR7 and excluded terminally differentiated effector memory CD45RA+ cells. The source material was naive CD8+ T cells from PBMCs. The receptors here all came from a man younger than 35 in good health. Some clones in this sample may be carry-over from other donors' samples.

As regards this clone: Different DNA sequences within this sample yield the same CDR3. V and J are TRBV14 and TRBJ2-7; tentatively, D is TRBD1 or TRBD2 (5 bases each). CDR1 is SGHDN and CDR2 is FVKESK in the germline V gene. This CDR3 region has 11 residues. Trimming shortened V by 4 bases and J by 6 bases, and 7 bases separated the two germline ends. The CDR3 region is CASSPGAEQYF. CDR3 DNA: TGTGCCAGCAGCCCCGGGGCCGAGCAGTACTTC.

In its sample, this clone was seen a few times. V usage is TRBV9 and J usage is TRBJ1-1; D call uncertain. Germline V lookup: CDR1 SGDLS, CDR2 YYNGEE. This CDR3 is 13 amino acids long. Deletions cut 0 bases from V and 4 bases from J, with 7 bases between. The CDR3 nucleotides read TGTGCCAGCAGCGTAGGGGTGGTCACTGAAGCTTTCTTT. Protein sequence: CASSVGVVTEAFF.

The chain couples TRBV10-1 to TRBJ2-1; no definite D call. Per the germline V gene, CDR1 is WNHNN and CDR2 is SYGVQD (reference sequence). The germline V and J ends were trimmed by 0 bases and 1 base, with 10 bases remaining between them. CDR3 length: 16 amino acids. CDR3 loop: CASSESVAESYNEQFF. CDR3 coding DNA: TGCGCCAGCAGTGAGTCGGTGGCAGAATCCTACAATGAGCAGTTCTTC.

The genes are TRBV7-9 and TRBJ2-7; TRBD1 matches at 11 bases. The V and J ends lost 3 bases and 6 bases, in that order; junction bases with no gene match: 10. This CDR3 has 16 amino acids. Germline values: CDR1 SEHNR, CDR2 FQNEAQ (reference sequence). CDR3 in DNA: TGTGCCAGCAGCTTGGCCCTGGGACAGGGGGTCGGCGAGCAGTACTTC. Its protein is CASSLALGQGVGEQYF.

The CDR3 here is CASSLTGVETEAFF. The CDR3 nucleotides read TGTGCCAGCAGCTTGACAGGGGTGGAAACTGAAGCTTTCTTT. The rearrangement links TRBV13 to TRBJ1-1; 8 bases match TRBD1. J lost 5 bases, V lost 3 bases, and 5 bases had no gene match. The CDR3 has 14 residues. Germline CDR1 reads PRHDT; CDR2 reads FYEKMQ (reference sequence). Based on the CDR3 plus reference TRBV13 and TRBJ1-1, the full variable domain is AAGVIQSPRHLIKEKRETATLKCYPIPRHDTVYWYQQGPGQDPQFLISFYEKMQSDKGSIPDRFSAQQFSDYHSELNMSSLELGDSALYFCASSLTGVETEAFFGQGTRLTVV.

On this clone itself: This sample also contains other DNA sequences that code for the same CDR3. The chain links TRBV27 to TRBJ2-7, with TRBD2 as a possible D gene (5 bases). The germline V and J ends were trimmed by 3 bases and 2 bases, with 8 bases remaining between them. The CDR3 has 13 residues. Germline values: CDR1 MNHEY, CDR2 SMNVEV (reference sequence). As DNA, the CDR3 is TGTGCCAGCAGTTTGGACTCTGCCTACGAGCAGTACTTC. Amino acid sequence: CASSLDSAYEQYF.

This clone appeared once. The chain has TRBV2 and TRBJ2-5; either TRBD1 or TRBD2 may fit D (7 bases each). Trimming took 8 bases from V and 2 from J, leaving 18 bases between them. Germline V gene sequence: CDR1 SNHLY, CDR2 FYNNEI. This CDR3 comprises 15 residues. The CDR3 sequence is CASGGGQSLQETQYF. CDR3 nucleotide sequence: TGTGCCAGCGGCGGGGGACAGAGCCTACAAGAGACCCAGTACTTC.

The chain combines TRBV27 with TRBJ2-7; 9 positions agree with TRBD2. Germline loops: CDR1 MNHEY, CDR2 SMNVEV (reference sequence). The CDR3 loop spans 15 amino acids. Germline trimming cut 7 bases from V and 2 bases from J; bases unmatched to any gene: 9. CDR3 sequence reads: CASTLHSGSAYEQYF. CDR3 coding DNA: TGTGCCAGCACCCTACATAGCGGGAGCGCCTACGAGCAGTACTTC.

The chain couples TRBV2 to TRBJ1-2, with a tentative D call TRBD1 (5 bases). The CDR3 is 14 amino acids. The V gene lost 3 bases and the J gene lost 6 bases, with 14 bases spanning the gap. Per germline, CDR1 SNHLY and CDR2 FYNNEI. The CDR3 DNA is TGTGCCAGCAGTGACCGTCCAGGGCGAGATGGCTACACCTTC. Translation: CASSDRPGRDGYTF.

This chain connects TRBV7-9 to TRBJ1-2; no reliable D call. The CDR3 extends over 15 amino acids. CDR1 is SEHNR, CDR2 FQNEAQ, per germline (reference sequence). The V and J ends lost 1 base and 8 bases respectively, with 17 bases between them. The CDR3 loop is CASSLDPSELRGYTF. The CDR3 region has the DNA TGTGCCAGCAGCTTAGACCCATCGGAGCTGCGCGGCTACACCTTC. Combining the CDR3 with reference TRBV7-9 and TRBJ1-2 gives the whole variable domain DTGVSQNPRHKITKRGQNVTFRCDPISEHNRLYWYRQTLGQGPEFLTYFQNEAQLEKSRLLSDRFSAERPKGSFSTLEIQRTEQGDSAMYLCASSLDPSELRGYTFGSGTRLTVV.

The V call is TRBV29-1, the J call TRBJ2-7, with a weak D call TRBD1 (6 bases). Germline CDR1 and CDR2: SQVTM and ANQGSEA. The V end was cut by 7 bases, the J end by 3 bases, with 10 bases between. There are 11 residues in the CDR3. CDR3 bases: TGCAGCGCCAGGGGAGACTACGAGCAGTACTTC. This codes for CSARGDYEQYF.

The rearrangement joins TRBV6-5 to TRBJ2-2, with D possibly called TRBD1 or TRBD2 (7 bases each). This CDR3 spans 16 amino acids. Germline V gene data show CDR1 as MNHEY and CDR2 as SVGAGI. V lost 2 bases and J 5 bases, leaving 15 bases between the germline ends. The CDR3 region is CASSYLRQGGTGELFF. Written as DNA, the CDR3 is TGTGCCAGCAGTTACCTGCGGCAGGGGGGGACCGGGGAGCTGTTTTTT.

V and J are TRBV27 and TRBJ2-1; 7 nucleotides line up with TRBD1. CDR1 is MNHEY and CDR2 is SMNVEV in the germline V gene (reference sequence). The ends lost 4 bases at V and 10 bases at J; junction bases unmatched: 7. The CDR3 loop spans 13 amino acids. As DNA, the CDR3 is TGTGCCAGCAGTTCGAACAGGGGAGAGGAGCAGTTCTTC. The encoded protein is CASSSNRGEEQFF.

This chain joins TRBV7-9 and TRBJ2-7; the D is unclear. The CDR3 contains 13 residues. Germline V gene sequence: CDR1 SEHNR, CDR2 FQNEAQ (reference sequence). Trimming removed 0 bases at V and 6 bases at J, with 9 bases between. As DNA, the CDR3 is TGTGCCAGCAGCTTAGCCCCCCAATCCGAGCAGTACTTC. It translates to CASSLAPQSEQYF.

The rearrangement joins TRBV2 to TRBJ1-4; 11 bases line up with TRBD1. Looked up from germline, CDR1 is SNHLY and CDR2 is FYNNEI. The CDR3 contains 16 residues. V gave up 6 bases and J gave up 7 bases; unmatched junction bases: 10. CDR3 DNA: TGTGCCAGCAGAGACGGACAGGGGGCGCGAGGTGAAAAACTGTTTTTT. Translated: CASRDGQGARGEKLFF.

The V and J genes are TRBV15 and TRBJ1-5; D is undetermined. The V end lost 1 base, the J end lost 7 bases, and 8 bases lay between the germline ends. Germline CDR1 is LNHNV and CDR2 is YYDKDF (reference sequence). The CDR3 length is 13 residues. CDR3 amino acids: CATSRGTGQPQHF. The CDR3 DNA reads as TGTGCCACCAGCAGAGGGACCGGCCAGCCCCAGCATTTT.

The chain uses TRBV23-1 and TRBJ1-1, with unresolved D. TRBV23-1 is treated as an ORF (open reading frame) with a function not yet certain. The length of the CDR3 is 13 residues. Trimming left V 9 bases short and J 4 bases short, with 15 bases between. The CDR3 protein is CASARDGSTEAFF. The CDR3 DNA follows: TGCGCCAGTGCACGGGATGGGTCCACTGAAGCTTTCTTT.

This clone was seen once. This chain connects TRBV5-5 to TRBJ1-1; D unresolved. The germline V and J ends were trimmed by 0 bases and 3 bases, with 3 bases remaining between them. This CDR3 region has 12 residues. From germline, CDR1 is SGHKS and CDR2 YYEKEE (reference sequence). CDR3 loop: CASSLGYTEAFF. Here the CDR3 DNA reads TGTGCCAGCAGCTTGGGATACACTGAAGCTTTCTTT.

The genes are TRBV7-9 and TRBJ1-1, with TRBD1 as a possible D gene (5 bases). The V and J ends lost 4 bases and 0 bases respectively, with 18 bases between them. The CDR3 is 17 residues long. The germline V gene encodes CDR1 SEHNR and CDR2 FQNEAQ (reference sequence). CDR3 region: CASSSFPGPTVNTEAFF. The CDR3 DNA is TGTGCCAGCAGCTCGTTCCCGGGGCCGACGGTGAACACTGAAGCTTTCTTT.

CDR3 amino acids: CASSPTGYGLGTEAFF. CDR3 nucleotide sequence: TGTGCCAGCAGCCCGACAGGGTATGGGTTGGGCACTGAAGCTTTCTTT. This chain uses TRBV6-6 with TRBJ1-1, with 7 bases aligning to TRBD1. The CDR3 is made up of 16 amino acids. Germline CDR1 reads MNHNY; CDR2 reads SVGAGI (reference sequence). The V segment lost 6 bases and the J segment 4 bases; nucleotides outside the gene matches: 14.

The chain is built from TRBV27 and TRBJ2-1, with a tentative D call TRBD1 (6 bases). The CDR3 is made up of 14 amino acids. V lost 4 bases and J 4 bases, leaving 11 bases between the germline ends. Germline loops: CDR1 MNHEY, CDR2 SMNVEV (reference sequence). This CDR3 is CASSWGTPYNEQFF. The CDR3 DNA sequence: TGTGCCAGCAGTTGGGGGACACCTTACAATGAGCAGTTCTTC.

The chain links TRBV5-1 to TRBJ2-6; D uncertain. Germline V gives CDR1 SGHRS, CDR2 YFSETQ. The CDR3 has 16 amino acids. V gave up 0 bases and J gave up 2 bases, with 9 bases separating them. The CDR3 loop reads CASSLEGSPGANVLTF. CDR3 nucleotide sequence: TGCGCCAGCAGCTTGGAAGGGTCCCCTGGGGCCAACGTCCTGACTTTC.

This chain uses TRBV6-4 with TRBJ2-1; D unresolved. The V end was cut by 3 bases, the J end by 0 bases, with 18 bases between. The length of the CDR3 is 18 residues. CDR1 and CDR2 from the germline V gene are MRHNA and SNTAGT. The CDR3 region is CASSESLGYTSSYNEQFF. Here the CDR3 DNA reads TGTGCCAGCAGTGAATCTCTGGGCTATACGAGCTCCTACAATGAGCAGTTCTTC.